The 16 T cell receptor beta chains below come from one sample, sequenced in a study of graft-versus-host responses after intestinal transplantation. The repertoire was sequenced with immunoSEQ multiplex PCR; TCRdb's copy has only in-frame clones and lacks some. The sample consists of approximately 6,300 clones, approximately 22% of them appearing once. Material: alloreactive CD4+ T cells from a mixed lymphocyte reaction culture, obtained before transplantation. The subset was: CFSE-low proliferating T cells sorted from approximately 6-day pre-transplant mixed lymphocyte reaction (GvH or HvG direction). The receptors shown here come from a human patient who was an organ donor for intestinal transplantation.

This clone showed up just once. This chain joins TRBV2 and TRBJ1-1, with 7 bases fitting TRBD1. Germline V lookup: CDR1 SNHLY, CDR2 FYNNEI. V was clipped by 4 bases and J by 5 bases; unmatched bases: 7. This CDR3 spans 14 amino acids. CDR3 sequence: CASSVAGGGTEAFF. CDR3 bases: TGTGCCAGCAGTGTGGCAGGGGGAGGAACTGAAGCTTTCTTT.

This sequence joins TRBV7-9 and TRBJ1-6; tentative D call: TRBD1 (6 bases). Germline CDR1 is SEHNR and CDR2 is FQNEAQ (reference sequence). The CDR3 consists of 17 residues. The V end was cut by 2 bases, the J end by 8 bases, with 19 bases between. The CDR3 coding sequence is TGTGCCAGCAGCTTATCCTGGGTAACAGGGATGCATTCACCCCTCCACTTT. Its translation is CASSLSWVTGMHSPLHF. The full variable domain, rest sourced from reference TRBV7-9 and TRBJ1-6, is DTGVSQNPRHKITKRGQNVTFRCDPISEHNRLYWYRQTLGQGPEFLTYFQNEAQLEKSRLLSDRFSAERPKGSFSTLEIQRTEQGDSAMYLCASSLSWVTGMHSPLHFGNGTRLTVT.

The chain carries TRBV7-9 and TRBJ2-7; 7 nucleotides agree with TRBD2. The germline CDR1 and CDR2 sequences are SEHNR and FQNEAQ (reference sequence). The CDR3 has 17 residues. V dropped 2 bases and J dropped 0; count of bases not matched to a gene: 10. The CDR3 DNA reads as TGTGCCAGCAGCTTAACGGGGGTGGGAGGGAGCTCCTACGAGCAGTACTTC. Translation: CASSLTGVGGSSYEQYF.

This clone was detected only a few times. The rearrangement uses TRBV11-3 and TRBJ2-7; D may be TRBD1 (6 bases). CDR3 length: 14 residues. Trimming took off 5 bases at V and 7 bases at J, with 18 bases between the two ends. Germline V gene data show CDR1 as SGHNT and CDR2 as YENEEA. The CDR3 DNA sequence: TGTGCCAGCAGCCCCCGGCAGGGGCCGGGGGAGCAGTACTTC. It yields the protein CASSPRQGPGEQYF.

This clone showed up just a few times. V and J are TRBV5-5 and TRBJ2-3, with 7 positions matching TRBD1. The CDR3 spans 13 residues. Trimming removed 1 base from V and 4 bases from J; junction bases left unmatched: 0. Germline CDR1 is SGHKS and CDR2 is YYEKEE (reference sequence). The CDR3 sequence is CASSLQGADTQYF. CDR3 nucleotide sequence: TGTGCCAGCAGCTTGCAGGGGGCAGATACGCAGTATTTT.

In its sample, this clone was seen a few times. The chain's CDR3 is CASSQTSGIDTQYF. The CDR3 bases are TGTGCCAGCAGCCAGACTAGCGGGATAGATACGCAGTATTTT. The V call is TRBV7-2, the J call TRBJ2-3; 11 bases line up with TRBD2. This CDR3 has 14 amino acids. The V segment lost 5 bases and the J segment 5 bases; nucleotides outside the gene matches: 3. CDR1 is SGHTA, CDR2 FQGNSA, per germline.

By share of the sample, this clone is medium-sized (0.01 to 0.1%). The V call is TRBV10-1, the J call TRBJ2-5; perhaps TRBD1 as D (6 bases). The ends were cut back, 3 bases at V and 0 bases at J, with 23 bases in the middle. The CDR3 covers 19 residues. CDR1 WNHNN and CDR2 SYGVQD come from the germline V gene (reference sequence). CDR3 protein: CASSDNIGPTGDYQETQYF. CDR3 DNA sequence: TGCGCCAGCAGTGATAACATAGGGCCGACAGGAGACTACCAAGAGACCCAGTACTTC.

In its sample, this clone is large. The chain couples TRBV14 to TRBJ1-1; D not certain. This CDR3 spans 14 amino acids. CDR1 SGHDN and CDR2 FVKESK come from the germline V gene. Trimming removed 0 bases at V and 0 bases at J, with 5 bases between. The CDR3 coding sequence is TGTGCCAGCAGCCAAGACCCTCTGAACACTGAAGCTTTCTTT. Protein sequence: CASSQDPLNTEAFF.

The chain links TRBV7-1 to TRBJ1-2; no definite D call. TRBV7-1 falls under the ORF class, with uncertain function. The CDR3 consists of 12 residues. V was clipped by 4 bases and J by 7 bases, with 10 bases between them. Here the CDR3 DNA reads TGTGCCAGCAGCTTAGAACCCGGTGGCTACACCTTC. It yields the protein CASSLEPGGYTF.

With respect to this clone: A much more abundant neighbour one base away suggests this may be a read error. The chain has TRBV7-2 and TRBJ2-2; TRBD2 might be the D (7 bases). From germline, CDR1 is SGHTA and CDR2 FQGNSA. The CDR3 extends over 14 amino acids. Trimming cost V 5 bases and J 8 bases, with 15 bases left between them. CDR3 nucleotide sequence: TGTGCCAGCAGCGTAGAAGGGGGGGCTGGGGAGCTGTTTTTT. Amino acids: CASSVEGGAGELFF.

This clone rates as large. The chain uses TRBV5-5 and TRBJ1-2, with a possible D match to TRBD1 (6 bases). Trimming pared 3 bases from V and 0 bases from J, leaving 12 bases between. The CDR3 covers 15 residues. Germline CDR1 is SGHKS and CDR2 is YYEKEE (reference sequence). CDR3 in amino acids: CASSSWGASNYGYTF. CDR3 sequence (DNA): TGTGCCAGCAGCTCTTGGGGGGCCTCTAACTATGGCTACACCTTC. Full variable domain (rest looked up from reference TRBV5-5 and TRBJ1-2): DAGVTQSPTHLIKTRGQQVTLRCSPISGHKSVSWYQQVLGQGPQFIFQYYEKEERGRGNFPDRFSARQFPNYSSELNVNALLLGDSALYLCASSSWGASNYGYTFGSGTRLTVV.

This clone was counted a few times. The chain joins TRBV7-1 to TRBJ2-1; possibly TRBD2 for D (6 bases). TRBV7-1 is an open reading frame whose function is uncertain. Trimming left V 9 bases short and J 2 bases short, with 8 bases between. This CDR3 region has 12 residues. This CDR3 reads CASGTAYNEQFF. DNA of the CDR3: TGTGCCAGTGGGACTGCCTACAATGAGCAGTTCTTC.

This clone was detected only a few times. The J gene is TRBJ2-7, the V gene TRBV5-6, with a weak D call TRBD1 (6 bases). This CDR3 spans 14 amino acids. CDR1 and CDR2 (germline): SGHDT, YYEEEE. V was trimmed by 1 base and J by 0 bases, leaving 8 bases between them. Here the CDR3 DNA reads TGTGCCAGCAGCTTGCGGGACACCTCCTACGAGCAGTACTTC. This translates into CASSLRDTSYEQYF.

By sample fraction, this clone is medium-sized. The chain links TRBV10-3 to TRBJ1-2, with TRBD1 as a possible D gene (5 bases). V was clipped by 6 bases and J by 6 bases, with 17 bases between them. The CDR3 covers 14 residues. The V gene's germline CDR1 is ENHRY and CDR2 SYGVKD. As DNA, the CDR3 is TGTGCCATCAGCCAGATCAGGGAATCAGATGGCTACACCTTC. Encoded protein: CAISQIRESDGYTF.

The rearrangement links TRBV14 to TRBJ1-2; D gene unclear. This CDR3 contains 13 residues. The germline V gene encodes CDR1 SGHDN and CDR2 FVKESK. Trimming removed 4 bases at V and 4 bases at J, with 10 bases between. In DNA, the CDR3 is TGTGCCAGCAGCCCTTCAAGGGTCTATGGCTACACCTTC. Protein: CASSPSRVYGYTF.

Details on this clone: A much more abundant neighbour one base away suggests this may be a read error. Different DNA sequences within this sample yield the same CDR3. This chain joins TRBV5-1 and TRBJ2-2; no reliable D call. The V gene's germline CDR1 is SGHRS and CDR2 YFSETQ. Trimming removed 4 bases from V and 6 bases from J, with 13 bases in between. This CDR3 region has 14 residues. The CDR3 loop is CASSLPTGSGELFF. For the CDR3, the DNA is TGCGCCAGCAGCCTACCGACCGGGTCCGGGGAGCTGTTTTTT. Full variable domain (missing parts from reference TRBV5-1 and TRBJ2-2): KAGVTQTPRYLIKTRGQQVTLSCSPISGHRSVSWYQQTPGQGLQFLFEYFSETQRNKGNFPGRFSGRQFSNSRSEMNVSTLELGDSALYLCASSLPTGSGELFFGEGSRLTVL.